The sequence of this T cell receptor beta chain was determined in a study of blood T cell repertoires in COVID-19. Study context: Acute and convalescent COVID-19 samples came from the United States, Italy and Spain.

V gave up 6 bases and J gave up 5 bases; unmatched junction bases: 9. Germline V gene data show CDR1 as SGHAT and CDR2 as FQNNGV. There are 16 residues in the CDR3. In the source study's methods: Scientists estimated how many nucleated cells there were by amplifying reference gene primers. Profiled with immunoSEQ multiplex PCR; TCRdb holds only in-frame clones, not every one. V, J and clone size reflect that table, while D and trimming were determined from the DNA. The sample holds approximately 290,000 clones; about 89% are singletons and the top ten take approximately 0.84%. The sequence was obtained from a man aged 25 to 40 with acute or convalescent COVID-19. The sequencing input was peripheral blood. The rearrangement uses TRBV11-2 and TRBJ2-2; 10 bases are a match to TRBD2. The CDR3 DNA sequence: TGTGCCAGCAGGGAGACTAGCGGGTACTTTACCGGGGAGCTGTTTTTT. As protein: CASRETSGYFTGELFF.